This T cell receptor beta chain originates from a study of T cell clones after liver transplantation. Across the whole study: A pre-transplant mixed lymphocyte reaction with TCRbeta sequencing defined graft-donor-reactive clones followed in post-transplant blood.

CD3+CD4+ and CD3+CD8+ cells were FACS-sorted from thawed unstimulated PBMCs. The data were produced by immunoSEQ multiplex PCR, yet TCRdb's version contains in-frame clones alone and is incomplete. Here the sample spans fewer than 65,000 clones, about 86% being singletons. Concerning this clone: Its cognate antigen is unknown.

Study-wide results and caveats: In most of the 8 subjects, circulating graft-donor-reactive CD4 TCRbeta sequences fell significantly after transplant. These preliminary findings come from unstandardized post-transplant sampling times.

This specimen consisted of CD8+ T cells from blood, obtained 12 months after liver transplant. The TCR was taken from a human patient who received a liver transplant. The T cells may partly be graft donor cells.

The CDR3 DNA reads as TGTGCCAGCAATTTCCCCCCTGACAGGATCGACTATGGCTACACCTTC. This codes for CASNFPPDRIDYGYTF. The chain is built from TRBV28 and TRBJ1-2, with D possibly being TRBD1 (6 bases). Trimming cost V 7 bases and J 3 bases, with 21 bases left between them. CDR3 length: 16 amino acids. Looked up from germline, CDR1 is MDHEN and CDR2 is SYDVKM.